Listed below are T cell receptor beta chains from one sample, sequenced in a study of T cells in tumors after PD-1 blockade. The table came from immunoSEQ multiplex PCR; TCRdb's copy has only in-frame clones and leaves some out. The sample has about 3,800 clones; about 60% are singletons. The specimen comprised tumor tissue, sampled after anti-PD-1 treatment. The receptors come from a human donor with cutaneous squamous cell carcinoma. Each CDR3 is given with its conserved first and last residue. The D gene is left open where the match is weak. Clone size is given for some rows only: seen once, a few or many times, or a class if the clone is expanded.

j_gene: TRBJ2-7
d_gene: .
v_gene: TRBV6-5
abundance: few
CDR3aa: CASSYAASYEQYF
CDR3nt: TGTGCCAGCAGTTACGCGGCATCCTACGAGCAGTACTTC

j_gene: TRBJ2-7
d_gene: .
v_gene: TRBV3-1/TRBV3-2
abundance: .
CDR3aa: CASTQWMNSYEQYF
CDR3nt: TGTGCCAGCACCCAATGGATGAACTCCTACGAGCAGTACTTC

j_gene: TRBJ2-2
d_gene: TRBD2
v_gene: TRBV5-8
abundance: few
CDR3aa: CASSLVRGVTGELFF
CDR3nt: TGTGCCAGCAGCTTGGTTCGGGGGGTCACCGGGGAGCTGTTTTTT

j_gene: TRBJ1-1
d_gene: .
v_gene: TRBV12-3/TRBV12-4
abundance: .
CDR3aa: CASSFHTEAFF
CDR3nt: TGTGCCAGCAGTTTTCACACTGAAGCTTTCTTT

j_gene: TRBJ2-2
d_gene: .
v_gene: TRBV7-9
abundance: large
CDR3aa: CASSTDLESGAGELFF
CDR3nt: TGTGCCAGCAGCACCGATCTAGAGAGCGGAGCCGGGGAGCTGTTTTTT

j_gene: TRBJ2-6
d_gene: TRBD2
v_gene: TRBV11-2
abundance: .
CDR3aa: CASSLDPRLAGGSGANVLTF
CDR3nt: TGTGCCAGCAGCTTAGATCCTCGGCTAGCGGGGGGTTCTGGGGCCAACGTCCTGACTTTC

j_gene: TRBJ1-2
d_gene: .
v_gene: TRBV6-2/TRBV6-3
abundance: .
CDR3aa: CASSKARRTSNYGYTF
CDR3nt: TGTGCCAGCAGTAAGGCCAGGAGGACTTCTAACTATGGCTACACCTTC

j_gene: TRBJ2-5
d_gene: .
v_gene: TRBV6-5
abundance: .
CDR3aa: CASSYRGQGFQETQYF
CDR3nt: TGTGCCAGCAGTTACAGGGGACAAGGCTTTCAAGAGACCCAGTACTTC

j_gene: TRBJ2-4
d_gene: TRBD1
v_gene: TRBV24-1
abundance: .
CDR3aa: CATSDDRGAKNIQYF
CDR3nt: TGTGCCACCAGTGACGACAGGGGAGCCAAAAACATTCAGTACTTC

j_gene: TRBJ1-5
d_gene: .
v_gene: TRBV19
abundance: once
CDR3aa: CASSTGTQGNQPQHF
CDR3nt: TGTGCCAGTAGTACCGGGACCCAGGGGAATCAGCCCCAGCATTTT

j_gene: TRBJ2-1
d_gene: TRBD2
v_gene: TRBV19
abundance: .
CDR3aa: CASSLGGGATNEQFF
CDR3nt: TGTGCCAGTAGTCTCGGCGGGGGGGCAACCAATGAGCAGTTCTTC

j_gene: TRBJ2-4
d_gene: .
v_gene: TRBV4-1
abundance: few
CDR3aa: CASSQDQSRGWTVIQYF
CDR3nt: TGCGCCAGCAGCCAAGATCAGTCCCGGGGTTGGACGGTCATTCAGTACTTC

j_gene: TRBJ2-1
d_gene: .
v_gene: TRBV6-5
abundance: .
CDR3aa: CASTSGYGEQFF
CDR3nt: TGTGCCAGCACCTCCGGATATGGTGAGCAGTTCTTC

j_gene: TRBJ1-1
d_gene: .
v_gene: TRBV2
abundance: .
CDR3aa: CASSDVEAFF
CDR3nt: TGTGCCAGCAGTGACGTTGAAGCTTTCTTT

j_gene: TRBJ1-2
d_gene: TRBD1
v_gene: TRBV6-5
abundance: .
CDR3aa: CASSYSDRGFGYTF
CDR3nt: TGTGCCAGCAGTTACTCGGACAGGGGATTTGGCTACACCTTC